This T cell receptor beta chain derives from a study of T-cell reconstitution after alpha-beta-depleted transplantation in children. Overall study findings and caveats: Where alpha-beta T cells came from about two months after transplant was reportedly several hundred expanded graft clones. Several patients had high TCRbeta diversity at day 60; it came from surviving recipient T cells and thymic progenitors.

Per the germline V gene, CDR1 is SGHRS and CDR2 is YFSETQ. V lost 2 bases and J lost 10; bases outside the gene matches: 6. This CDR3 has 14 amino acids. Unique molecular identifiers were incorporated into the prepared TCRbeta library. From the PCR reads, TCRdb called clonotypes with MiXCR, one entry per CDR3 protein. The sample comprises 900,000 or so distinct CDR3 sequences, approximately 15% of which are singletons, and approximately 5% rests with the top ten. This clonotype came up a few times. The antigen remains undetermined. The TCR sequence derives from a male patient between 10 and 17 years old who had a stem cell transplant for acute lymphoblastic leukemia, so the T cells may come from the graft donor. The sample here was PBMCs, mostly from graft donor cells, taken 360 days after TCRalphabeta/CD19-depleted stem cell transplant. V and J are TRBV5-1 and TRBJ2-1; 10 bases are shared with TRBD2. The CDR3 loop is CASSLASGRWEQFF. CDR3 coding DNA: TGCGCCAGCAGCTTAGCTAGCGGGAGATGGGAGCAGTTCTTC.